A single sample is the source of the 3 T cell receptor beta chains below, sequenced in a study of T cell changes during pregnancy in multiple sclerosis. Produced via immunoSEQ multiplex PCR; TCRdb's table is partial and in-frame only. The sample has 15,000 to 20,000 clones; over 80% are singletons. The specimen comprised CD8+ T cells from peripheral blood mononuclear cells, sampled in the third trimester of pregnancy. These receptors were obtained from a female donor in good health, enrolled as a control in a pregnancy study.

This rearrangement joins TRBV4-2 to TRBJ2-7; 7 bases fit TRBD2. The CDR3 has 13 amino acids. Germline V gene sequence: CDR1 LGHNA, CDR2 YNFKEQ. V lost 4 bases, J lost 3 bases, and 3 bases stayed unmatched. CDR3: CASSPGGSYEQYF. For the CDR3, the DNA is TGTGCCAGCAGCCCTGGCGGGAGCTACGAGCAGTACTTC.

This clone showed up just once. The V call is TRBV12-2, the J call TRBJ2-7; the DNA was not compared with TRBD1, the D call given in the table. TRBV12-2 is classified as a pseudogene. The CDR3 has 14 residues. As DNA, the CDR3 is TGTGCAAGTCGCTCGACGACAGGGATGTTCGAGCAGTACTTC. It specifies CASRSTTGMFEQYF.

This chain's CDR3 is CASSSWTSGVEETQYF. DNA of the CDR3: TGTGCCAGCAGCTCCTGGACTAGCGGGGTTGAAGAGACCCAGTACTTC. The V gene is TRBV11-2, the J gene TRBJ2-5; 12 bases agree with TRBD2. Losses at the gene ends were 4 bases for V and 3 bases for J; bases not matched to a gene: 6. The CDR3 consists of 16 residues. Per germline, CDR1 SGHAT and CDR2 FQNNGV.